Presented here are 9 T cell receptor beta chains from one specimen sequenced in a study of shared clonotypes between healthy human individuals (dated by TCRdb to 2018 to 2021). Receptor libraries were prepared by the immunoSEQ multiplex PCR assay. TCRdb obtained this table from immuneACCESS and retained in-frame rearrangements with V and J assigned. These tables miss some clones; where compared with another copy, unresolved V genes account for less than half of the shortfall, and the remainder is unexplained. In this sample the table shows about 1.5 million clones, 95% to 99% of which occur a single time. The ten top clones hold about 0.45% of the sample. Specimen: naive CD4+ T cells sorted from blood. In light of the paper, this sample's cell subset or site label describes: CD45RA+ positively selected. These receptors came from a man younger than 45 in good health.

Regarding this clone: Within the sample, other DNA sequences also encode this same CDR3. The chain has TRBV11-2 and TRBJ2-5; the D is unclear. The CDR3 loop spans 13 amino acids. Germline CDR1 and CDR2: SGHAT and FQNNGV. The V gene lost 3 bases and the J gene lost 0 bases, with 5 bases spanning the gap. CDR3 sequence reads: CASSFSYQETQYF. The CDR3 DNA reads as TGTGCCAGCAGCTTCTCGTACCAAGAGACCCAGTACTTC.

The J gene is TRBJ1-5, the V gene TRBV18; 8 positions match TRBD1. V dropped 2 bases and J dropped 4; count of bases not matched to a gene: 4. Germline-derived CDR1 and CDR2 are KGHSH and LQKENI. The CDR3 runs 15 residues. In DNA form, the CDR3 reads TGTGCCAGCTCACCATCAGGGGGCCGGAATCAGCCCCAGCATTTT. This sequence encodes CASSPSGGRNQPQHF.

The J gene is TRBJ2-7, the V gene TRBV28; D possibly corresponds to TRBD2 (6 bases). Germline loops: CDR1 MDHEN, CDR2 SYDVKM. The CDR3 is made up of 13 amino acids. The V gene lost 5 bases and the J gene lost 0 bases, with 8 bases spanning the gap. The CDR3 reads CASSRETSYEQYF. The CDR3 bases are TGTGCCAGCAGTCGGGAGACCTCCTACGAGCAGTACTTC.

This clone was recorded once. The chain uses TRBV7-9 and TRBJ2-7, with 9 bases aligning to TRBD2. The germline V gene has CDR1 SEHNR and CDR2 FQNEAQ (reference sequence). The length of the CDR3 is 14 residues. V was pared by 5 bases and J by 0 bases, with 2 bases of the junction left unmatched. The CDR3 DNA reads TGTGCCAGCAGCCCAGCGGGAGGCTCCTACGAGCAGTACTTC. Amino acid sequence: CASSPAGGSYEQYF.

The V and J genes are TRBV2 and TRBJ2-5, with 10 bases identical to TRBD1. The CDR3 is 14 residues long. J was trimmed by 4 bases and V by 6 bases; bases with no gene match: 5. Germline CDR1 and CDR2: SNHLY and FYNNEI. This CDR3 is CASSRGQGRETQYF. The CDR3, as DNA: TGTGCCAGCAGCAGGGGACAGGGGAGAGAGACCCAGTACTTC.

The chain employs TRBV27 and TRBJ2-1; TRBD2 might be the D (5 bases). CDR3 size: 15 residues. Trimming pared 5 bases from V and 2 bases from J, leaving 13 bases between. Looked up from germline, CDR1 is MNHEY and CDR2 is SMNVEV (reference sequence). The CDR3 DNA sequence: TGTGCCAGCAGTCAGCGGCAGACAACCTACAATGAGCAGTTCTTC. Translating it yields CASSQRQTTYNEQFF.

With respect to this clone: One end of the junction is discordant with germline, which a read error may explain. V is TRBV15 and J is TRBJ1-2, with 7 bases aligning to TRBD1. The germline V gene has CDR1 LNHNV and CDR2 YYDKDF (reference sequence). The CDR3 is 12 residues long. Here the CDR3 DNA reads TGTGCCACCAGCAGAGAGAACAGGGGTTTCCACTTC. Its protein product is CATSRENRGFHF.

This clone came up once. The chain's CDR3 is CASTGQGGEQYF. CDR3 bases: TGTGCCAGCACGGGACAGGGTGGTGAGCAGTACTTC. This chain connects TRBV2 to TRBJ2-7; the match to TRBD1 covers 9 bases. Germline CDR1 and CDR2: SNHLY and FYNNEI. With V trimmed by 7 bases and J by 7 bases, 5 bases remained unmatched. This CDR3 has 12 amino acids.

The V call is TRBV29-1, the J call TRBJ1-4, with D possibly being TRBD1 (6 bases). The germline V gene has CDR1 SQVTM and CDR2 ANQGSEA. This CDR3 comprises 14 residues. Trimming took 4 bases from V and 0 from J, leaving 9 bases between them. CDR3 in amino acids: CSVVGGPTNEKLFF. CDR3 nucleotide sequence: TGCAGCGTTGTTGGGGGGCCAACTAATGAAAAACTGTTTTTT.